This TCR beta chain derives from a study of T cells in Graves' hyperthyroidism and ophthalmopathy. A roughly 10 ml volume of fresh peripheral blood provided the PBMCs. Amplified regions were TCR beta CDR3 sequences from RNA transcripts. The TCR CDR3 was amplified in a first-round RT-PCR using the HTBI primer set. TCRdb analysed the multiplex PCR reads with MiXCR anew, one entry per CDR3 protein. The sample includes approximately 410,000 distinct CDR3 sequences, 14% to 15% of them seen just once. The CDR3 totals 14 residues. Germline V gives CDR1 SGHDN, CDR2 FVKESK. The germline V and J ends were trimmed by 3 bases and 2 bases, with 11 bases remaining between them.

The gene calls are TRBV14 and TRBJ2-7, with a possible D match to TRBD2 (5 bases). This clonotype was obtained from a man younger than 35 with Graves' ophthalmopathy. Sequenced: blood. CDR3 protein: CASSHPIGAYEQYF. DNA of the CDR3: TGTGCCAGCAGCCATCCCATCGGGGCCTACGAGCAGTACTTC.